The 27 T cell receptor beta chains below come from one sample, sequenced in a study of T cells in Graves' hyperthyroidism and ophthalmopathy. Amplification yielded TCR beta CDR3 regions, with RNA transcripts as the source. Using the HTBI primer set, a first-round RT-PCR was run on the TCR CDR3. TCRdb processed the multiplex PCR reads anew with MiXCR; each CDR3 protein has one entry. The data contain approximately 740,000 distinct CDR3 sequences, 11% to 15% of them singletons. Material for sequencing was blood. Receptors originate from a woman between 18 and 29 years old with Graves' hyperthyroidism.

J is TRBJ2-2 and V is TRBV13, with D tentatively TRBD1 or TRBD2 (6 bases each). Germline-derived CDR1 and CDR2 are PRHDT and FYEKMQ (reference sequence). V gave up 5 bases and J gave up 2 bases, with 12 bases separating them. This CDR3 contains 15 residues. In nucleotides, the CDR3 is TGTGCCAGCAGCCCGTGGGGGGCCAACACCGGGGAGCTGTTTTTT. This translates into CASSPWGANTGELFF. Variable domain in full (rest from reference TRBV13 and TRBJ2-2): AAGVIQSPRHLIKEKRETATLKCYPIPRHDTVYWYQQGPGQDPQFLISFYEKMQSDKGSIPDRFSAQQFSDYHSELNMSSLELGDSALYFCASSPWGANTGELFFGEGSRLTVL.

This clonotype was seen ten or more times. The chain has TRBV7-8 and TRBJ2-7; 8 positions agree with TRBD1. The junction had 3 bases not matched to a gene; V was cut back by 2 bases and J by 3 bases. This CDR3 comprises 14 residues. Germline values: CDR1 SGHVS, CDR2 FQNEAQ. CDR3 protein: CASSLQGAGYEQYF. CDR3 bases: TGTGCCAGCAGCTTACAGGGGGCTGGCTACGAGCAGTACTTC.

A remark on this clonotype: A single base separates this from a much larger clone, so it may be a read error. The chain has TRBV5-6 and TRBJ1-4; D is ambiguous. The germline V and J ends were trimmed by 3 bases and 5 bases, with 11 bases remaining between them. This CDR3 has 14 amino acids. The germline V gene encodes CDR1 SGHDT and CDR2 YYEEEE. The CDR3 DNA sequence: TGTGCCAGCAGCTCCCGTGCATGGAATGAAAAACTGTTTTTT. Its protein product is CASSSRAWNEKLFF.

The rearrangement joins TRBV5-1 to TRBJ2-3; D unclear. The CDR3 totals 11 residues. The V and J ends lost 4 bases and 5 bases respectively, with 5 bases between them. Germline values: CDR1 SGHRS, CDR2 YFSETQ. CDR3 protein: CASSAQDTQYF. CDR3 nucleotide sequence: TGCGCCAGCAGCGCACAAGATACGCAGTATTTT.

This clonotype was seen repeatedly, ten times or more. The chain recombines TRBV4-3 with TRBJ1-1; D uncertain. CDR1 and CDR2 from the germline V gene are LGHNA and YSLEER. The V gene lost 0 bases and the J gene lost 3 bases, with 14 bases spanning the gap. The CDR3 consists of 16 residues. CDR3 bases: TGCGCCAGCAGCCAAGATTTTGCCCCAACCCACACTGAAGCTTTCTTT. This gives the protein CASSQDFAPTHTEAFF.

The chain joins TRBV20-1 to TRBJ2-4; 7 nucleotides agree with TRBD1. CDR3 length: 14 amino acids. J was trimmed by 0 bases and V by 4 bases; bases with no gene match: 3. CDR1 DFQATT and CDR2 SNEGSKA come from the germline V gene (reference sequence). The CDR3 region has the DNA TGCAGTGCTAACAGGGGATTAGCCAAAAACATTCAGTACTTC. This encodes CSANRGLAKNIQYF.

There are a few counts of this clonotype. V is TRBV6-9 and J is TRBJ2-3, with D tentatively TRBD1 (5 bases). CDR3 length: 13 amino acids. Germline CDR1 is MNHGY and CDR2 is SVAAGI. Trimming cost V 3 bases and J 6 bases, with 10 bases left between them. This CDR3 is CASSYTPGDTQYF. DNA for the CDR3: TGTGCCAGCAGTTACACCCCAGGGGATACGCAGTATTTT.

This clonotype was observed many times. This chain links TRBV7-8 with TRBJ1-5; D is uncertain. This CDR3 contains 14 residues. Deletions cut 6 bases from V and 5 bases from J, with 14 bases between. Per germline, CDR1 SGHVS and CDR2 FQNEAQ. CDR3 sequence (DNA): TGTGCCAGCAGTGGGCCCGTGGGTTATCAGCCCCAGCATTTT. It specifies CASSGPVGYQPQHF.

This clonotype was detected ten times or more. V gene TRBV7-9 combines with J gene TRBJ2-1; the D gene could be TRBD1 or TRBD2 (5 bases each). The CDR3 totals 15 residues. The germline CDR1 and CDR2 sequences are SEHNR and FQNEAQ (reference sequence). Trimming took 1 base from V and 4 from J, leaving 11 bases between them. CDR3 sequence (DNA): TGTGCCAGCAGCTTAGGGGACGGAGGATACAATGAGCAGTTCTTC. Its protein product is CASSLGDGGYNEQFF.

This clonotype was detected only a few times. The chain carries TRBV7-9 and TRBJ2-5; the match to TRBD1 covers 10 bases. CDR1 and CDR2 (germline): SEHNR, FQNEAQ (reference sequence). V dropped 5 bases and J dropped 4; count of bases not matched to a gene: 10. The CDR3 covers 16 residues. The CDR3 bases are TGTGCCAGCAGCGCCGCCCCGACAGGGGGCGGAGAGACCCAGTACTTC. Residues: CASSAAPTGGGETQYF.

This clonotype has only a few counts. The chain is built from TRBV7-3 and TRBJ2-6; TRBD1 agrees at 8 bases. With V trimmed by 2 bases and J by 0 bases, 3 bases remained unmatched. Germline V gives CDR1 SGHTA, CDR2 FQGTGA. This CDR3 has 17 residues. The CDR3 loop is CASSLPDRGSGANVLTF. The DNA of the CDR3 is TGTGCCAGCAGCTTACCAGACAGGGGCTCTGGGGCCAACGTCCTGACTTTC.

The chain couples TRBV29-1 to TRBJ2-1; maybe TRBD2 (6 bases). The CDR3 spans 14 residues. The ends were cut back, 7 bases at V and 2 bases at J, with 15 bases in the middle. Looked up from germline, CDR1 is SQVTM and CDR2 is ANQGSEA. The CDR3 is CSALRASAYNEQFF. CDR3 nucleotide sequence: TGCAGCGCTTTGAGGGCTAGCGCCTACAATGAGCAGTTCTTC.

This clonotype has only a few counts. CDR3 protein: CASSLGPGYGYTF. Here the CDR3 DNA reads TGTGCCAGCAGCCTGGGCCCCGGGTATGGCTACACCTTC. The chain recombines TRBV6-1 with TRBJ1-2; D is ambiguous. The CDR3 has 13 amino acids. CDR1 and CDR2 from the germline V gene are MNHNS and SASEGT. The germline V and J ends were trimmed by 6 bases and 5 bases, with 13 bases remaining between them.

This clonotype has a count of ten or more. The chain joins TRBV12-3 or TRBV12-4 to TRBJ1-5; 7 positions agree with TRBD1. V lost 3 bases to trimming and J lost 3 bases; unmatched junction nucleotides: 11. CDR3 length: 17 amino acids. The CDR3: CASSFFRDSLYNQPQHF. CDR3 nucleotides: TGTGCCAGCAGTTTCTTCCGGGACAGCCTTTACAATCAGCCCCAGCATTTT.

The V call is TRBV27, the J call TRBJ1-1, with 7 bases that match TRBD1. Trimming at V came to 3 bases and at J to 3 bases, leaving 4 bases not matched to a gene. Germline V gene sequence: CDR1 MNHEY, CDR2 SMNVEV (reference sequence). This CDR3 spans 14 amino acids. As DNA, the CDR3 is TGTGCCAGCAGTTTCGACAGGGAGGACACTGAAGCTTTCTTT. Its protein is CASSFDREDTEAFF.

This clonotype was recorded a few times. CDR3 nucleotide sequence: TGTGCCAGCAGCCCGAGGAGCGGACCGAAATCCACAGATACGCAGTATTTT. This sequence encodes CASSPRSGPKSTDTQYF. The chain joins TRBV5-6 to TRBJ2-3; weak D call: TRBD2 (5 bases). V gave up 4 bases and J gave up 2 bases, with 20 bases separating them. Looked up from germline, CDR1 is SGHDT and CDR2 is YYEEEE. The CDR3 has 17 residues.

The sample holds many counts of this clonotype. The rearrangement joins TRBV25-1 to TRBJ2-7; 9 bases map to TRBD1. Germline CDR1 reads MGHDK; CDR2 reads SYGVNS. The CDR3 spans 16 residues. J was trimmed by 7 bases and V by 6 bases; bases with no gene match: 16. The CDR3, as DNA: TGTGCCAGCAGCTACGATCTCTCGGGACAGGGTCTAGAGCAGTACTTC. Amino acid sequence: CASSYDLSGQGLEQYF.

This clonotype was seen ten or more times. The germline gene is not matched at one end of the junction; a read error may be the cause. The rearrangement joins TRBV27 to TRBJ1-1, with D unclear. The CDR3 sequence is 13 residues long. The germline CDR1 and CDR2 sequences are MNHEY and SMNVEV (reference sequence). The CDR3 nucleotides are TGTGCCAGCAGCTTATCGATGAACACTGAAGCTTTCTTT. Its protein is CASSLSMNTEAFF.

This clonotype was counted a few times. The chain's CDR3 is CATTEGLAGSIAKNIQYF. The CDR3 DNA reads TGTGCCACCACCGAAGGACTAGCGGGTTCTATAGCCAAAAACATTCAGTACTTC. The chain recombines TRBV24-1 with TRBJ2-4; 11 bases match TRBD2. The J segment lost 0 bases and the V segment lost 8 bases, leaving 11 bases of the junction unmatched. This CDR3 spans 18 amino acids. Germline V gene sequence: CDR1 KGHDR, CDR2 SFDVKD.

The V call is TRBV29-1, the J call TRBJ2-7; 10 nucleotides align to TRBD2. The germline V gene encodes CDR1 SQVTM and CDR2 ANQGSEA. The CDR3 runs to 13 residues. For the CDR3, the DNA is TGCAGTGTGGCCCCGGGACTAGCGCGAGAGCAGTACTTC. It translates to CSVAPGLAREQYF.

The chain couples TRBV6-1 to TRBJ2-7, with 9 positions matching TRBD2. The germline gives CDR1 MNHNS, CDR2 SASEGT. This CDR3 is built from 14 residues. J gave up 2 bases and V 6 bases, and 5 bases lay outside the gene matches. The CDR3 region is CASRMTSGAYEQYF. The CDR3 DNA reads TGTGCCAGCAGAATGACTAGCGGAGCCTACGAGCAGTACTTC.

The CDR3 region is CASRASSGVANEKLFF. The DNA of the CDR3 is TGTGCCAGCAGAGCCTCGTCGGGGGTGGCTAATGAAAAACTGTTTTTT. The rearrangement joins TRBV2 to TRBJ1-4; D might be TRBD1 (5 bases). Per germline, CDR1 SNHLY and CDR2 FYNNEI. V gave up 6 bases and J gave up 3 bases, with 17 bases separating them. The CDR3 is 16 amino acids.

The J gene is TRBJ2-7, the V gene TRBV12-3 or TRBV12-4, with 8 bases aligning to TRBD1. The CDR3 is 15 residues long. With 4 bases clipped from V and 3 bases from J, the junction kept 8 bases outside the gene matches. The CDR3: CASSSLGQGVYEQYF. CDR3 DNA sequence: TGTGCCAGCAGTTCTCTAGGACAGGGTGTCTACGAGCAGTACTTC.

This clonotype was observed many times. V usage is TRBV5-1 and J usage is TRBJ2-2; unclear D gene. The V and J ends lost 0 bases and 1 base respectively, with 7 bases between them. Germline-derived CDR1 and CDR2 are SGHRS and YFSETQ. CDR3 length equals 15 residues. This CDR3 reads CASSLGQQNTGELFF. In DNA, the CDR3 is TGCGCCAGCAGCTTGGGGCAGCAGAACACCGGGGAGCTGTTTTTT.

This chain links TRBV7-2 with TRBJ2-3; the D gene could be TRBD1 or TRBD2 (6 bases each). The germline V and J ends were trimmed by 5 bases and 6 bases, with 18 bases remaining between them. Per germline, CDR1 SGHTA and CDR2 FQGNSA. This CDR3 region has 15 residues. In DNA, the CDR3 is TGTGCCAGCAGCCTAGGAGGTGGAGGGGGTGATACGCAGTATTTT. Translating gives CASSLGGGGGDTQYF.

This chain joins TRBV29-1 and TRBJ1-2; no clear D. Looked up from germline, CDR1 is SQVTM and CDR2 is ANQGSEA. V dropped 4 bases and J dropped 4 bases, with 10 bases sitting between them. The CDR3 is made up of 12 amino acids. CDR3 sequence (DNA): TGCAGCGTTGTCCAGGCAACCTATGGCTACACCTTC. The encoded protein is CSVVQATYGYTF.

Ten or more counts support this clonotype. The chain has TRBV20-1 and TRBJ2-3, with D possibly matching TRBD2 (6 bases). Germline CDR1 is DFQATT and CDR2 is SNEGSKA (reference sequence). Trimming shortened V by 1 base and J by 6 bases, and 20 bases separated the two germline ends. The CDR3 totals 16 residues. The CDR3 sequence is CSARVGGRASRDTQYF. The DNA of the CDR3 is TGCAGTGCTAGAGTGGGAGGAAGAGCCTCCAGGGATACGCAGTATTTT.